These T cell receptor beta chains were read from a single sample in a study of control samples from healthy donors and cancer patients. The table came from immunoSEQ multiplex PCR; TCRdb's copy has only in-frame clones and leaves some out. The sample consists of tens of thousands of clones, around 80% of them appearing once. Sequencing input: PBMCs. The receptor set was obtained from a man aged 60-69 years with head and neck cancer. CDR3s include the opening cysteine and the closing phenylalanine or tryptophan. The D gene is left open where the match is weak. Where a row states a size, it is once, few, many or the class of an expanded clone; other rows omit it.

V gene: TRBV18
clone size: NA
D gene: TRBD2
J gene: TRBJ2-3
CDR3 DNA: TGTGCCAGCTCACCGATGGCGGGAGGGCCTTCCGATACGCAGTATTTT
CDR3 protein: CASSPMAGGPSDTQYF

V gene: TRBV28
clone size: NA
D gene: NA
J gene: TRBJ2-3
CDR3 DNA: TGTGCCAGCAGTCACTCTAGCGCTAGCACAGATACGCAGTATTTT
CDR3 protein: CASSHSSASTDTQYF

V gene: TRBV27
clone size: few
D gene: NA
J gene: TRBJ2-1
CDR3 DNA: TGTGCCAGCAGAGACCATCAGGGGACCTACAATGAGCAGTTCTTC
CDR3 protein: CASRDHQGTYNEQFF

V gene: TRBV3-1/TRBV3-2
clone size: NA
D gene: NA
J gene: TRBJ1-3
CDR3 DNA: TGTGCCAGCAGCCAAGATCCCCGACAGTCCTCTGGAAACACCATATATTTT
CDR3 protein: CASSQDPRQSSGNTIYF

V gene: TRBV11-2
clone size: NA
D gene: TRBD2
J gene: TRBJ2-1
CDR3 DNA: TGTGCCAGCAGCTCGGTAGCGGGACCTTCCTACAATGAGCAGTTCTTC
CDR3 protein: CASSSVAGPSYNEQFF

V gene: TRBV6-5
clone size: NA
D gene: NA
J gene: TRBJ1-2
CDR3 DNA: TGTGCCAGCAGTTACTCTCTGGGAATCGGCTACACCTTC
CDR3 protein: CASSYSLGIGYTF

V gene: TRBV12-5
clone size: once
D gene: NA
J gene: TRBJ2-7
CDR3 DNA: TGTGCTAGTGGTTTGAGAACCGGGACTCCAACCTACGAGCAGTACTTC
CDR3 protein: CASGLRTGTPTYEQYF

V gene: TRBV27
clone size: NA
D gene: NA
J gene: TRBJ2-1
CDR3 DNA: TGTGCCAGCAGTTTATATTCGATTTATAGGGCGGGATACAATGAGCAGTTCTTC
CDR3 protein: CASSLYSIYRAGYNEQFF

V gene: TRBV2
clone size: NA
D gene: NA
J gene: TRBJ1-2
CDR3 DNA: TGTGCCAGCGGACGGACTAATGGCTACACCTTC
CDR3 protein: CASGRTNGYTF

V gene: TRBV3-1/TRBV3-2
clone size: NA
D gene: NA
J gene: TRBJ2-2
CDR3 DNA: TGTGCCAGCAGCCAAGGGGGGGCCGGGGAGCTGTTTTTT
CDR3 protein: CASSQGGAGELFF

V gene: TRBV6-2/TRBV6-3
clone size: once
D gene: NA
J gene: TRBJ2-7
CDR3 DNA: TGTGCCAGCAGTTACGGTGGGCTAGGGTCCTACGAGCAGTACTTC
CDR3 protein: CASSYGGLGSYEQYF

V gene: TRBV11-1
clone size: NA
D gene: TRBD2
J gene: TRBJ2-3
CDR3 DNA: TGTGCCAGCAGCTACCAGCGGGGAGTGATGGCAGATACGCAGTATTTT
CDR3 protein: CASSYQRGVMADTQYF

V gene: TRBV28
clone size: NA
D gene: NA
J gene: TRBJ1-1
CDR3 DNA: TGTGCCAGCAGGCCTAACAGGATTACTGAAGCTTTCTTT
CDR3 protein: CASRPNRITEAFF

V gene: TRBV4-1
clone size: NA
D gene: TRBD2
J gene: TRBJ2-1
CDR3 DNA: TGCGCCAGCAGCCATCCTAGCGGGAGGGCCCTGAACAATGAGCAGTTCTTC
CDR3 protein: CASSHPSGRALNNEQFF

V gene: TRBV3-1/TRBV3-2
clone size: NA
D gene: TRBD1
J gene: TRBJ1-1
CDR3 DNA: TGTGCCAGCAGCCAAACCGGGACAGGGAACACTGAAGCTTTCTTT
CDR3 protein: CASSQTGTGNTEAFF

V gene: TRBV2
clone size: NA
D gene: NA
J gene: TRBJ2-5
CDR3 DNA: TGTGCCAGCCTAGGCGAGACAGTCGAGACCCAGTACTTC
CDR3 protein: CASLGETVETQYF

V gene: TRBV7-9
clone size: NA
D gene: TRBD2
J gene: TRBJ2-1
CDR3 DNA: TGTGCCAGCAGCTTAGCCGGGAGGGCCAAGAATGAGCAGTTCTTC
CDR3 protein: CASSLAGRAKNEQFF

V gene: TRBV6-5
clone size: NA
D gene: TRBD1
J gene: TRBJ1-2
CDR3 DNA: TGTGCCAGCAGCTCCCGGGGACAGGGAGATGGCTACACCTTC
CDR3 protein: CASSSRGQGDGYTF

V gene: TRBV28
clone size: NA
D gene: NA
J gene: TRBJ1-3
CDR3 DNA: TGTGCCAGCAGACTGGACGGAAGCTCTGGAAACACCATATATTTT
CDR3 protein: CASRLDGSSGNTIYF

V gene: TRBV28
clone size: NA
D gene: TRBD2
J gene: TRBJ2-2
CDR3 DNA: TGTGCCAGCAGTTCCCTGACTAGCGGGAGGTTGGCCACCGGGGAGCTGTTTTTT
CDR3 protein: CASSSLTSGRLATGELFF

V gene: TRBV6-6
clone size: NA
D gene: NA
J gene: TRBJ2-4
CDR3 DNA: TGTGCCAGCAGTGCTGGAGATGCCAAAAACATTCAGTACTTC
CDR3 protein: CASSAGDAKNIQYF

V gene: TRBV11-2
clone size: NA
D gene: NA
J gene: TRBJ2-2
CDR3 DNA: TGTGCCAGCACCTATTACGCTACCGGGGAGCTGTTTTTT
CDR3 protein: CASTYYATGELFF

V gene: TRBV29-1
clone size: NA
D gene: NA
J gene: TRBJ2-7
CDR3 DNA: TGCAGCGTTGTATCCGGCCCCTACGAGCAGTACTTC
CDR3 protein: CSVVSGPYEQYF

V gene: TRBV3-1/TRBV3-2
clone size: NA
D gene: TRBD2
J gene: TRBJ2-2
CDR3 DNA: TGTGCCAGCAGCCAACCTGGGACTAGTATGGCCGGGGAGCTGTTTTTT
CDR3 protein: CASSQPGTSMAGELFF

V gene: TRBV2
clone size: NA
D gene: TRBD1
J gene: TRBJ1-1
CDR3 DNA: TGTGCCGGCATTGGACAGGATATGAACACTGAAGCTTTCTTT
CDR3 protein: CAGIGQDMNTEAFF

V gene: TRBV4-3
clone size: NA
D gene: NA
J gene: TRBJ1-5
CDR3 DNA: TGCGCCAGCAGCCAAGAAGAAGGCAACAATCAGCCCCAGCATTTT
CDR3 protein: CASSQEEGNNQPQHF

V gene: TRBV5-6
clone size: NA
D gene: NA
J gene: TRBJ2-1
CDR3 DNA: TGTGCCAGCAGCTCACGAACTAGGGGGGTATACAATGAGCAGTTCTTC
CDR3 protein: CASSSRTRGVYNEQFF

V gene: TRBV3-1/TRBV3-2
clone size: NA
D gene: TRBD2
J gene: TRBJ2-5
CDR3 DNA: TGTGCCAGCAGCCCGGGAGTAGCGGGAGGGCCTATGGTAGAGACCCAGTACTTC
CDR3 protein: CASSPGVAGGPMVETQYF

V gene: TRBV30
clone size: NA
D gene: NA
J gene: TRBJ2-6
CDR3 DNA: TGTGCCTGGATTCTGAAAAGTTCCGGGGCCAACGTCCTGACTTTC
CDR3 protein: CAWILKSSGANVLTF

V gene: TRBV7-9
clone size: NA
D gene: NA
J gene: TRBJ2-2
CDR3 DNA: TGTGCCAGCAGCTTACCCCAACAGGGCTCCGGGGAGCTGTTTTTT
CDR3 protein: CASSLPQQGSGELFF

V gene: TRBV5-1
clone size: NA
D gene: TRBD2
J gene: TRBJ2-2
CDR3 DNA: TGCGCCAGCAGCTTCGTCACGTCGGGTTTGGGACTAGGGAACACCGGGGAGCTGTTTTTT
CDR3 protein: CASSFVTSGLGLGNTGELFF

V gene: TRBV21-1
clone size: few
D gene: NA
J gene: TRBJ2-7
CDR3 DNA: TGTGCCAGCAGCAAAGGAAAGCGGGAGTTGGTCTACGAGCAGTACTTC
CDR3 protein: CASSKGKRELVYEQYF

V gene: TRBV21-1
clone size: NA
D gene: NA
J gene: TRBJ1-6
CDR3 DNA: TGTGCCAGCAGCGGGGTTCGGGACCCTTATAATTCACCCCTCCACTTT
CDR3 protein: CASSGVRDPYNSPLHF

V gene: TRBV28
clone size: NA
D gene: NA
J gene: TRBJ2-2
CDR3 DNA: TGTGCCAGCAGTCCTAGAACCGGGGAGCTGTTTTTT
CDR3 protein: CASSPRTGELFF

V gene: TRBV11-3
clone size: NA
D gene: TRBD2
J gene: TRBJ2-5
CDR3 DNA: TGTGCCAGCAGCTTAGGCGGCGGGAGGGCGGGACAAGAGACCCAGTACTTC
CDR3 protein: CASSLGGGRAGQETQYF